These T cell receptor beta chains were read from a single sample in a study of Ad26.COV2.S vaccination and SARS-CoV-2 variants. Only in-frame clones appear in the TCRdb table, and some are missing; sequencing was by immunoSEQ multiplex PCR. The profile covers some 350,000 clones, with roughly 90% appearing a single time and 4.5% to 7% taken by the ten largest. The sequencing here drew on peripheral blood, taken in a trial of Ad26.COV2.S vaccine versus placebo. Every receptor here comes from a person aged 18-65 years who received the Ad26.COV2.S COVID-19 vaccine or a placebo. CDR3s include the opening cysteine and the closing phenylalanine or tryptophan. Each record gives: D gene, J gene, clone size, V gene, CDR3 protein, CDR3 DNA. A D gene is named only where the DNA matches it firmly. Clone size is not always given. Where it is, it says once, few, many or a class for expanded clones.

D: .; J: TRBJ2-1; size: .; V: TRBV5-1; CDR3: CASSLDVLSNEQFF; DNA: TGCGCCAGCAGCTTGGATGTTCTTAGCAATGAGCAGTTCTTC
D: .; J: TRBJ2-1; size: .; V: TRBV28; CDR3: CASSLGGGAGEQFF; DNA: TGTGCCAGCAGTTTAGGTGGGGGGGCAGGTGAGCAGTTCTTC
D: TRBD2; J: TRBJ2-1; size: .; V: TRBV30; CDR3: CAWSVTSGPYNEQFF; DNA: TGTGCCTGGAGTGTAACTAGCGGACCCTACAATGAGCAGTTCTTC
D: TRBD2; J: TRBJ2-5; size: .; V: TRBV15; CDR3: CATSRTAGLAETQYF; DNA: TGTGCCACCAGCAGAACGGCAGGACTAGCTGAGACCCAGTACTTC
D: .; J: TRBJ1-1; size: .; V: TRBV7-9; CDR3: CASSHLGSGTEAFF; DNA: TGTGCCAGCAGCCACCTTGGATCCGGCACTGAAGCTTTCTTT
D: .; J: TRBJ2-2; size: .; V: TRBV4-1; CDR3: CASSQGWATHEGVTGELFF; DNA: TGCGCCAGCAGCCAAGGCTGGGCCACCCACGAAGGGGTCACCGGGGAGCTGTTTTTT
D: .; J: TRBJ2-2; size: .; V: TRBV7-2; CDR3: CASSLIDGNTGELFF; DNA: TGTGCCAGCAGCTTAATCGACGGTAACACCGGGGAGCTGTTTTTT
D: .; J: TRBJ2-4; size: .; V: TRBV19; CDR3: CASSIEWGHTLAKNIQYF; DNA: TGTGCCAGTAGTATTGAATGGGGACATACACTAGCCAAAAACATTCAGTACTTC
D: TRBD1; J: TRBJ2-3; size: .; V: TRBV6-5; CDR3: CASSLDRGDTQYF; DNA: TGTGCCAGCAGTCTTGACAGGGGCGATACGCAGTATTTT
D: TRBD2; J: TRBJ2-7; size: .; V: TRBV7-8; CDR3: CASSPPLAGEIYEQYF; DNA: TGTGCCAGCAGCCCCCCCCTGGCGGGGGAAATCTACGAGCAGTACTTC
D: .; J: TRBJ1-2; size: .; V: TRBV3-1/TRBV3-2; CDR3: CASSQERQTRYYGYTF; DNA: TGTGCCAGCAGCCAAGAGAGACAGACCAGGTACTATGGCTACACCTTC
D: .; J: TRBJ2-1; size: .; V: TRBV19; CDR3: CASSIGRTNYNEQFF; DNA: TGTGCCAGTAGTATTGGTCGGACGAACTACAATGAGCAGTTCTTC
D: .; J: TRBJ2-2; size: .; V: TRBV5-1; CDR3: CASSLAQVNTGELFF; DNA: TGCGCCAGCAGCTTGGCTCAAGTCAACACCGGGGAGCTGTTTTTT
D: .; J: TRBJ1-5; size: .; V: TRBV2; CDR3: CASSGEGQPQHF; DNA: TGTGCCAGCTCAGGGGAAGGTCAGCCCCAGCATTTT
D: .; J: TRBJ1-4; size: .; V: TRBV30; CDR3: CAWRNEKLFF; DNA: TGTGCCTGGAGAAATGAAAAACTGTTTTTT
D: TRBD1; J: TRBJ2-1; size: .; V: TRBV27; CDR3: CASSAGTAHNEQFF; DNA: TGTGCCAGCAGTGCCGGGACAGCACACAATGAGCAGTTCTTC
D: .; J: TRBJ2-7; size: .; V: TRBV3-1/TRBV3-2; CDR3: CASSQDNRGVVRSYEQYF; DNA: TGTGCCAGCAGCCAAGATAATCGTGGGGTCGTCCGCTCCTACGAGCAGTACTTC
D: .; J: TRBJ2-7; size: .; V: TRBV29-1; CDR3: CSVVPRNNPSYEQYF; DNA: TGCAGCGTTGTCCCACGGAATAATCCTTCCTACGAGCAGTACTTC
D: .; J: TRBJ1-2; size: .; V: TRBV2; CDR3: CASYPRVGRNHGYTF; DNA: TGTGCCAGCTACCCGCGGGTAGGCAGGAATCATGGCTACACCTTC
D: TRBD2; J: TRBJ2-7; size: once; V: TRBV5-1; CDR3: CASSPNSGGASYEQYF; DNA: TGCGCCAGCAGCCCCAACTCCGGGGGGGCCTCCTACGAGCAGTACTTC
D: TRBD1; J: TRBJ2-1; size: .; V: TRBV5-6; CDR3: CASSETFRQGSDEQFF; DNA: TGTGCCAGCAGTGAGACCTTCAGACAGGGATCCGATGAGCAGTTCTTC
D: .; J: TRBJ2-3; size: once; V: TRBV19; CDR3: CASSINADTQYF; DNA: TGTGCCAGTAGTATTAACGCAGATACGCAGTATTTT
D: TRBD1; J: TRBJ1-1; size: .; V: TRBV5-4; CDR3: CASSLDGQGASTEAFF; DNA: TGTGCCAGCAGCTTGGACGGACAGGGGGCGAGCACTGAAGCTTTCTTT
D: .; J: TRBJ2-1; size: .; V: TRBV2; CDR3: CASSARHGEQFF; DNA: TGTGCCAGCAGTGCGCGACACGGTGAGCAGTTCTTC